The clone carrying this T cell receptor beta chain occurred once. At one of its ends the junction is not consistent with the germline gene, which may arise from a read error. These data belong to a study of T-cell reconstitution after alpha-beta-depleted transplantation in children. TCRbeta library preparation incorporated unique molecular identifiers. TCRdb re-called the PCR reads with MiXCR, one entry per CDR3 protein. The sample lists approximately 83,000 distinct CDR3 sequences, over 9% occurring once. The CDR3 has 15 amino acids. CDR1 and CDR2 from the germline V gene are MGHRA and YSYEKL. This sequence joins TRBV4-1 and TRBJ2-5, with D possibly TRBD2 on 6 matching bases. The sequences come from PBMCs from the stem cell graft donor, collected from the stem cell graft. This receptor was identified in a human donor who donated a stem cell graft to a child with inherited bone marrow failure. CDR3: CVSSQEGRAGETQYF. The CDR3 DNA is TGCGTCAGCAGCCAAGAGGGCAGGGCGGGGGAGACCCAGTACTTC.